This TCR beta chain is from a study of blood T cell repertoires in COVID-19 (dated by TCRdb to the early 2020s). Regarding the research as a whole: The collaborator samples originated in the United States, Italy and Spain and spanned the acute and convalescent phases of COVID-19. The material from the prospective study consisted of cDNA or gDNA derived from T cells, B-cell-depleted T cells, or PBMCs. Subjects who had been exposed to COVID-19, were actively infected with it, or had recovered from it provided the deeply sampled blood TCRbeta repertoires that made up the dataset. The repertoires were released in a freely available public database intended as a resource for research on the immune response to SARS-CoV-2. Samples were obtained from the ongoing ImmuneRACE study (first 160 participants) and from 1,254 subjects provided by 6 global collaborators. The sample metadata nearly always contained a de-identified subject ID, COVID-19 status, age in years and sex. Where available, HLA class I and class II types were taken from metadata supplied by the sample provider and were not determined by assay-based typing. The investigation overall reported the following: The quantity of clinical and demographic metadata differed by source and by participant and was supplied without curation.

Between the V and J ends, shortened by 5 bases and 0 bases respectively, the junction contains 13 bases. The CDR3 covers 15 residues, taking in both the cysteine and the phenylalanine. Of all the DNA, just the CDR3 is kept, 45 bases in frame from base 1. Per the germline V gene, MNHEY is the CDR1 and SVGAGI is the CDR2. A word on this clone: Its antigen target is currently unknown. The sample holds no much larger clone one base away, and base qualities are not on file.

Collaborating institutions collected whole blood in K2EDTA tubes following their own protocols. For TCRbeta analysis, collaborator samples were shipped as frozen whole blood, as isolated PBMCs, or as DNA extracted from either sample type. The immunoSEQ Assay, a bias-controlled multiplex PCR, was used to amplify TCRbeta CDR3 regions from genomic DNA. The paper's processing steps were these. Nucleated cell counts per sample were estimated from amplification of reference gene primers within the assay. Sequence reads were collapsed and filtered to measure the absolute abundance of every unique TCRbeta CDR3 rearrangement. For each sample, productive Simpson clonality was calculated by taking the square root of Simpson's diversity index across productive rearrangements. TCRdb took this table from immuneACCESS and kept in-frame rearrangements with V and J called. Such tables lack part of the clones; where checked against another copy, unresolved V genes explain under half of the gap, and the rest is unexplained. V and J calls and clone size are given by that table; D and trimming were obtained from the DNA. The sample table holds approximately 170,000 clones, of which roughly 85% were seen once. Of the sample, 7% to 10% is held by the ten largest clones.

The source of this sequence is a man aged 50 or older with active or convalescent COVID-19. The V gene is TRBV6-5 and the J gene is TRBJ1-1, with the D gene not confidently named. Sequencing was done on a sample of peripheral blood. The CDR3: CASSPYDNMNTEAFF. DNA sequence: TGTGCCAGCAGTCCATATGACAACATGAACACTGAAGCTTTCTTT.